The present T cell receptor beta chain was sequenced within a study of blood T cell repertoires in COVID-19. Trimming took 3 bases from V and 10 from J; bases not matched to a gene: 4. Germline CDR1 reads LNHDA; CDR2 reads SQIVND (reference sequence). This CDR3 is built from 13 residues. The data were produced by immunoSEQ multiplex PCR, yet TCRdb's version contains in-frame clones alone and is incomplete. The data show around 200,000 clones, over 80% seen once. This clonotype was sampled from a woman aged 40 to 50 with COVID-19, enrolled during active disease. The chain combines TRBV19 with TRBJ1-1, with 11 bases fitting TRBD1. Sequencing input: peripheral blood. CDR3 protein: CASSIEDRGRAFF. The CDR3 DNA reads TGTGCCAGTAGTATTGAGGACAGGGGGCGAGCTTTCTTT. Supplemented by reference TRBV19 and TRBJ1-1, the full variable domain reads DGGITQSPKYLFRKEGQNVTLSCEQNLNHDAMYWYRQDPGQGLRLIYYSQIVNDFQKGDIAEGYSVSREKKESFPLTVTSAQKNPTAFYLCASSIEDRGRAFFGQGTRLTVV.